This T cell receptor (beta chain) was sequenced during a study of identical twins. A note on this clonotype: Its cognate antigen is unknown.

Template switching (which added a universal primer site) was used, and cDNA carried unique molecular identifiers. TCRdb called the 5' RACE reads again in MiXCR, with one record for every CDR3 protein. Among over 200,000 distinct CDR3 sequences listed, 6.5% to 8% were seen once. The length of the CDR3 is 13 residues. Germline CDR1 is SGDLS and CDR2 is YYNGEE. Trimming pared 3 bases from V and 8 bases from J, leaving 13 bases between. The study's findings and limits: Fewer insertions were carried by abundant cord blood beta clonotypes, but none was seen in memory repertoires.

The same sample was also studied in work on T cells expressing NK-cell markers.

The sample comprised CD8+ T cells sorted from blood. The chain joins TRBV9 to TRBJ2-3, with D perhaps matching TRBD1 or TRBD2 (5 bases each). The receptor was isolated from a woman between 18 and 29 years old in good health. In DNA form, the CDR3 reads TGTGCCAGCAGCGACGGGACCTTCCCTACGCAGTATTTT. Its translation is CASSDGTFPTQYF. Supplemented by reference TRBV9 and TRBJ2-3, the full variable domain reads DSGVTQTPKHLITATGQRVTLRCSPRSGDLSVYWYQQSLDQGLQFLIQYYNGEERAKGNILERFSAQQFPDLHSELNLSSLELGDSALYFCASSDGTFPTQYFGPGTRLTVL.